Sequencing of this T cell receptor (beta chain) was carried out in a study of T cell changes during pregnancy in multiple sclerosis. Germline CDR1 reads LNHNV; CDR2 reads YYDKDF (reference sequence). Trimming left V 8 bases short and J 4 bases short, with 17 bases between. CDR3 length: 14 amino acids. The assay was immunoSEQ multiplex PCR, and TCRdb's table has in-frame clones only and misses some. The repertoire holds tens of thousands of clones, with about 93% as singletons. The J gene is TRBJ2-5, the V gene TRBV15, with a weak D call TRBD2 (6 bases). Sequenced material: peripheral blood, taken in the third trimester of pregnancy. The TCR originated in a female donor with multiple sclerosis, enrolled in a pregnancy study. CDR3 in amino acids: CATGGRRVGETQYF. The CDR3 nucleotides are TGTGCCACCGGGGGGAGAAGGGTCGGAGAGACCCAGTACTTC.